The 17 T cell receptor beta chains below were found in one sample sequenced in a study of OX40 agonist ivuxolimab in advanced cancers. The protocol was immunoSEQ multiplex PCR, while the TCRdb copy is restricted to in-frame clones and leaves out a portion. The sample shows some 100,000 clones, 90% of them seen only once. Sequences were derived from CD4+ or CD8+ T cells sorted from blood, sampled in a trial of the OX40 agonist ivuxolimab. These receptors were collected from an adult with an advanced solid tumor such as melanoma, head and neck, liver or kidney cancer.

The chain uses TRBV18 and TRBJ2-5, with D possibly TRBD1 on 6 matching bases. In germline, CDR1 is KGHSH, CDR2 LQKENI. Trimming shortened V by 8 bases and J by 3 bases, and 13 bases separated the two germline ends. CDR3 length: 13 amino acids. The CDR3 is CASTGQFEETQYF. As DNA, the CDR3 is TGTGCCAGCACCGGACAGTTTGAAGAGACCCAGTACTTC. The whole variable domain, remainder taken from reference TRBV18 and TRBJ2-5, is NAGVMQNPRHLVRRRGQEARLRCSPMKGHSHVYWYRQLPEEGLKFMVYLQKENIIDESGMPKERFSAEFPKEGPSILRIQQVVRGDSAAYFCASTGQFEETQYFGPGTRLLVL.

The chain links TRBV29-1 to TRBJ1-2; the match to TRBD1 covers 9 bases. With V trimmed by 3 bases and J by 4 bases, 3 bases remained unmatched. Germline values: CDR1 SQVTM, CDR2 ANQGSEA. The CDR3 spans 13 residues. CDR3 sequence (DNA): TGCAGCGTTGACGACAGGGGGACCTATGGCTACACCTTC. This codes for CSVDDRGTYGYTF.

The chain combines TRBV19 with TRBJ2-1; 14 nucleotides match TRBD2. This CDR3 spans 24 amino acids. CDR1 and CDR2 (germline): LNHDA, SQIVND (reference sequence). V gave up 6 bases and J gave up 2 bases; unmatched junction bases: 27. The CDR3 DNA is TGTGCCAGTAGCCCAGGATTCCGCGCGTATTCCGGGACTAGCGGGAGTTGGGCCTACAATGAGCAGTTCTTC. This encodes CASSPGFRAYSGTSGSWAYNEQFF.

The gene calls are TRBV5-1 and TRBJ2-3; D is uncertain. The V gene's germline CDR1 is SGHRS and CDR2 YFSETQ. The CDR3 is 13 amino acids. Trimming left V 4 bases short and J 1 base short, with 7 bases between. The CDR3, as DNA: TGCGCCAGCAGCGATGGTGGCACAGATACGCAGTATTTT. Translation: CASSDGGTDTQYF.

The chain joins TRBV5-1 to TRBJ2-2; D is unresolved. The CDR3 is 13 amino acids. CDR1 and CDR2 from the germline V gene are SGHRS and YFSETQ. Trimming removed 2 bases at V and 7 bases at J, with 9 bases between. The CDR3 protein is CASSLTENGELFF. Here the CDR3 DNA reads TGCGCCAGCAGCTTAACGGAGAACGGGGAGCTGTTTTTT.

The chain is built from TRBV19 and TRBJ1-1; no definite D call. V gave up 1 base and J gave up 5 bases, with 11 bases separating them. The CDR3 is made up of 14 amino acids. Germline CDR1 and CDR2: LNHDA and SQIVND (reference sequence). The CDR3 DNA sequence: TGTGCCAGTAGTATAGGAGGCCTAGGGACTGAAGCTTTCTTT. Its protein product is CASSIGGLGTEAFF.

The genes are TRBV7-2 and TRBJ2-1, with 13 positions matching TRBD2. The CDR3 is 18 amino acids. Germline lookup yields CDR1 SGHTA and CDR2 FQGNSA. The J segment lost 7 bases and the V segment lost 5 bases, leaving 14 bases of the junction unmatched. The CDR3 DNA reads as TGTGCCAGCAGCCGCACCTCCGGGACTAGCGGGATTTGGAATGAGCAGTTCTTC. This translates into CASSRTSGTSGIWNEQFF.

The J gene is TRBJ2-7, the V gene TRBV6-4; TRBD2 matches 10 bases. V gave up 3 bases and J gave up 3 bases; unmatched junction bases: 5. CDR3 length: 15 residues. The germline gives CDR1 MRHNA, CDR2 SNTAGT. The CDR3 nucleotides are TGTGCCAGCAGTGATCGGGAGCGGGAGGGCTACGAGCAGTACTTC. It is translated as CASSDREREGYEQYF.

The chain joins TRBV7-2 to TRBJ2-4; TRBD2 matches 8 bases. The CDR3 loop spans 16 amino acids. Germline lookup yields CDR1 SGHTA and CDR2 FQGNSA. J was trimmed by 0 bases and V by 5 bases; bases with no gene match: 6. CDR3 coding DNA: TGTGCCAGCAGCCGGCAGCGGGAGCTAGCCAAAAACATTCAGTACTTC. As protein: CASSRQRELAKNIQYF.

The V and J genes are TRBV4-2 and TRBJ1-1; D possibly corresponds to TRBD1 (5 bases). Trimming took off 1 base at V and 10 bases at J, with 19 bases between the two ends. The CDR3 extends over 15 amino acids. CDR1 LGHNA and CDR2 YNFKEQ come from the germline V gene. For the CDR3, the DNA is TGTGCCAGCAGCCAAGGTAGGGGTGCTACGGAAGTAGCTTTCTTT. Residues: CASSQGRGATEVAFF.

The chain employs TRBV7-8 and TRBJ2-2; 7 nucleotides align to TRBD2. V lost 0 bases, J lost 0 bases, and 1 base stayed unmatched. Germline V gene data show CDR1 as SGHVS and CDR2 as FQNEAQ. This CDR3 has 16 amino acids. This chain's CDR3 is CASSLAGGANTGELFF. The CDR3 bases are TGTGCCAGCAGCTTAGCTGGGGGGGCGAACACCGGGGAGCTGTTTTTT.

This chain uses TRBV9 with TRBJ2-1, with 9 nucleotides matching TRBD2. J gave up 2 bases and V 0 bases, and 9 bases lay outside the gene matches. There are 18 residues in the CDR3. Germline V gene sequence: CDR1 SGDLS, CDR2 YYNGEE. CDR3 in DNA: TGTGCCAGCAGCGTAGGGCCAGGCGGGAGGGGAGCCTACAATGAGCAGTTCTTC. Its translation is CASSVGPGGRGAYNEQFF. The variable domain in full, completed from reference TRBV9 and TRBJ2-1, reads DSGVTQTPKHLITATGQRVTLRCSPRSGDLSVYWYQQSLDQGLQFLIQYYNGEERAKGNILERFSAQQFPDLHSELNLSSLELGDSALYFCASSVGPGGRGAYNEQFFGPGTRLTVL.

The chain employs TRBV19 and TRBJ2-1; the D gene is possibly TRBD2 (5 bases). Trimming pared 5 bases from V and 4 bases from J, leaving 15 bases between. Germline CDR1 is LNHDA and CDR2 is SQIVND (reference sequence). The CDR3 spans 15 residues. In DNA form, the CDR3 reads TGTGCCAGTAGTCCCTCCCCTGACTATTACAATGAGCAGTTCTTC. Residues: CASSPSPDYYNEQFF.

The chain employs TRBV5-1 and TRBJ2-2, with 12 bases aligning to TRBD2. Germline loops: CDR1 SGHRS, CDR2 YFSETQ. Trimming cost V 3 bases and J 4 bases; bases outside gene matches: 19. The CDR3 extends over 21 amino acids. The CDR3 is CASSSTGPRASGRAFTGELFF. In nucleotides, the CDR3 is TGCGCCAGCAGCTCGACAGGGCCCAGGGCTAGCGGGAGGGCCTTCACCGGGGAGCTGTTTTTT.

This chain's CDR3 is CASSLGQGAGYEQYF. The CDR3 DNA reads TGTGCCAGCAGCTTGGGCCAGGGGGCGGGCTACGAGCAGTACTTC. V usage is TRBV7-6 and J usage is TRBJ2-7; 8 bases are a match to TRBD1. Trimming removed 3 bases from V and 3 bases from J; junction bases left unmatched: 7. In germline, CDR1 is SGHVS, CDR2 FNYEAQ. The CDR3 is 15 residues long.

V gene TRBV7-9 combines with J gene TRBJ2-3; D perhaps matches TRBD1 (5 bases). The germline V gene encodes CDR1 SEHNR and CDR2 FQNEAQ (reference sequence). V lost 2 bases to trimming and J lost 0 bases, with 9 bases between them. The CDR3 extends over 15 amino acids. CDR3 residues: CASSLTGSSTDTQYF. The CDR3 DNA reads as TGTGCCAGCAGCTTAACAGGTTCTAGCACAGATACGCAGTATTTT.

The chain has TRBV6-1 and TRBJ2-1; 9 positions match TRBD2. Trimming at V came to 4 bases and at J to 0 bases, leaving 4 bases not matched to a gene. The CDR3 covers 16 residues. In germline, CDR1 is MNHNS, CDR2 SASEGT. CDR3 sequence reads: CASSVLAGHSYNEQFF. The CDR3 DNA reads TGTGCCAGCAGTGTACTAGCGGGTCACTCCTACAATGAGCAGTTCTTC.